What follows describes a single TCR beta chain. This sample is drawn from a study of T cell responses to AZD1222 COVID-19 vaccine. The method was immunoSEQ multiplex PCR; TCRdb's version includes in-frame clones alone and lacks a portion of them. Here the sample spans some 80,000 clones, about 90% being singletons. Trimming shortened V by 4 bases and J by 4 bases, and 12 bases separated the two germline ends. The CDR3 sequence is 14 residues long. CDR1 is SGHRS, CDR2 YFSETQ, per germline. The receptor comes from an adult in good health. The J gene is TRBJ1-5, the V gene TRBV5-1, with TRBD1 as a possible D gene (5 bases). The sample was peripheral blood, taken on day 0 of AZD1222 vaccination. CDR3 in amino acids: CASSTGVGNQPQHF. The CDR3 DNA is TGCGCCAGCAGCACGGGGGTAGGGAATCAGCCCCAGCATTTT.